The 5 T cell receptor beta chains listed next were all sequenced from one sample in a study of cytotoxic CD8 clonotypes in ibrutinib-treated CLL. Measured with immunoSEQ multiplex PCR; TCRdb has only the in-frame clones, and not every one. In the table there are 200,000 to 250,000 clones, about four fifths of which are singletons. The source was PBMCs, collected after 12 months of ibrutinib treatment. The receptors shown here come from a human donor with chronic lymphocytic leukemia.

This sequence joins TRBV12-5 and TRBJ2-7; TRBD1 is a possible D gene (6 bases). V was pared by 6 bases and J by 0 bases, with 9 bases between. CDR3 length: 13 amino acids. Germline CDR1 reads LGHNT; CDR2 reads FRNRAP. CDR3 residues: CASGRDISYEQYF. The CDR3 DNA reads as TGTGCTAGTGGAAGGGACATCTCCTACGAGCAGTACTTC.

The gene calls are TRBV6-4 and TRBJ1-2; 9 bases fit TRBD1. Germline V CDR1 and CDR2: MRHNA, SNTAGT. This CDR3 is 16 amino acids long. V lost 3 bases to trimming and J lost 5 bases; unmatched junction nucleotides: 10. CDR3 sequence: CASSEGRQGVSYGYTF. The CDR3 DNA reads TGTGCCAGCAGTGAGGGGAGACAGGGGGTTTCGTATGGCTACACCTTC.

The V call is TRBV30, the J call TRBJ2-3; no clear D gene. Per the germline V gene, CDR1 is GTSNPN and CDR2 is SVGIG (reference sequence). V was pared by 3 bases and J by 5 bases, with 6 bases between. The CDR3 has 11 amino acids. As DNA, the CDR3 is TGTGCCTGGAGACTACTAGATACGCAGTATTTT. Its translation is CAWRLLDTQYF.

The chain employs TRBV30 and TRBJ1-6, with D tentatively TRBD1 (5 bases). Per germline, CDR1 GTSNPN and CDR2 SVGIG (reference sequence). V was shortened by 0 bases and J by 10 bases, with 16 bases between the two germline ends. The CDR3 loop spans 15 amino acids. The CDR3 here is CAWSVRQGRKSPLHF. The DNA for the CDR3 is TGTGCCTGGAGTGTTAGGCAGGGAAGAAAATCACCCCTCCACTTT.

This chain uses TRBV19 with TRBJ2-3; 8 positions match TRBD2. CDR3 length equals 17 residues. With 3 bases clipped from V and 5 bases from J, the junction kept 13 bases outside the gene matches. The germline V gene has CDR1 LNHDA and CDR2 SQIVND (reference sequence). The CDR3 DNA sequence: TGTGCCAGTAGTATCCGGGGGGCTAGCGGGCGGTTAGATACGCAGTATTTT. Its translation is CASSIRGASGRLDTQYF. Together with reference TRBV19 and TRBJ2-3, the CDR3 gives the full variable domain: DGGITQSPKYLFRKEGQNVTLSCEQNLNHDAMYWYRQDPGQGLRLIYYSQIVNDFQKGDIAEGYSVSREKKESFPLTVTSAQKNPTAFYLCASSIRGASGRLDTQYFGPGTRLTVL.